This TCR beta chain derives from a study of T cell responses to AZD1222 COVID-19 vaccine. Study results and limitations: Repertoire sampling occurred only after the peak T cell response. Receipt of two AZD1222 doses was followed by a rise in Spike-specific TCR breadth and depth. The study found vaccine-associated CD4 TCRs spanning spike, dominant at 160-218 and 743-854. Females outnumbered males among donors, who were mostly white British; clonal diversity was possibly underestimated.

TCRdb keeps only in-frame clones here, not all; method: immunoSEQ multiplex PCR. The data show about 140,000 clones, with approximately 90% seen just once and 2.5% to 3% held by the top ten. This clone was recorded only once. Its target is unknown. This clonotype was sampled from an adult in good health. This specimen consisted of peripheral blood, obtained on day 0 of AZD1222 vaccination.

The CDR3 bases are TGTGCCAGTAGTAGGGTCGAGGGGCGCCAGCCCCAGCATTTT. Its translation: CASSRVEGRQPQHF. V and J are TRBV19 and TRBJ1-5; possible D gene TRBD1, 5 bases. This CDR3 has 14 residues. V was cut by 4 bases and J by 7 bases, with 14 bases left in between. Germline V CDR1 and CDR2: LNHDA, SQIVND (reference sequence).